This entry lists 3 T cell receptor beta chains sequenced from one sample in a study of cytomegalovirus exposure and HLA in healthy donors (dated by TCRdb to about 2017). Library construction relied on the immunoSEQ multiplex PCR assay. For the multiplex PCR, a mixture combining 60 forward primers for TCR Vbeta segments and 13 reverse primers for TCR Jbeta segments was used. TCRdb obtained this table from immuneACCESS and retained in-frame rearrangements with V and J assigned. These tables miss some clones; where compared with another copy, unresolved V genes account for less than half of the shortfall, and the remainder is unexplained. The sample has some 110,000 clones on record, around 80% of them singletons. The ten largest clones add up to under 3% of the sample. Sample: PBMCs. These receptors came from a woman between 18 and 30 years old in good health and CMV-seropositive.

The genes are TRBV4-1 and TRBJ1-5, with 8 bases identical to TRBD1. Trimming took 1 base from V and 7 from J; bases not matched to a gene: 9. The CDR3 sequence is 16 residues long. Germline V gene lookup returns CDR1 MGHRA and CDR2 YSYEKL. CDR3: CASSQVDGTGGQPQHF. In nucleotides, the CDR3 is TGCGCCAGCAGCCAAGTTGACGGGACAGGCGGACAGCCCCAGCATTTT.

Here the CDR3 DNA reads TGTGCCAGCAGCTTAGATTCGGACTCCCGAAATGAAAAACTGTTTTTT. Protein product: CASSLDSDSRNEKLFF. The chain uses TRBV5-4 and TRBJ1-4, with unresolved D. The CDR3 consists of 16 residues. CDR1 is SGHNT and CDR2 is YYREEE in the germline V gene (reference sequence). V gave up 2 bases and J gave up 5 bases, with 16 bases separating them.

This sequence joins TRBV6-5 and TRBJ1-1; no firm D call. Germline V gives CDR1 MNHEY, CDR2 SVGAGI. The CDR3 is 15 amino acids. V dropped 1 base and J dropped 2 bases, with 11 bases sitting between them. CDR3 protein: CASSYYPNGNTEAFF. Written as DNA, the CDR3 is TGTGCCAGCAGTTACTACCCCAACGGTAACACTGAAGCTTTCTTT.